The rows below give T cell receptor beta chains drawn from one sample of a study of blood T cell repertoires in COVID-19. Sequencing used immunoSEQ multiplex PCR; TCRdb keeps in-frame clones, though not all of them. This table has 75,000 to 85,000 clones, roughly 90% appearing once. Sequencing used peripheral blood. The receptors were sampled from a human donor in a cohort sampled during active COVID-19. The CDR3 runs from the conserved cysteine through the conserved F or W. A D gene is named only where the DNA matches it firmly. Not all rows give a size; the values are once, few, many and, for expanded clones, a class.

V	J	D	size	DNA	CDR3
TRBV6-4	TRBJ2-1	-	once	TGTGCCAGCAGTGAGACGGGGGAGCCAGACAATGAGCAGTTCTTC	CASSETGEPDNEQFF
TRBV28	TRBJ1-5	TRBD1	-	TGTGCCAGCAGTTCGGACAGGGAGGGCAATCAGCCCCAGCATTTT	CASSSDREGNQPQHF
TRBV27	TRBJ1-3	-	-	TGTGCCAGCAGTCCCGGGGTACTTGGAAACACCATATATTTT	CASSPGVLGNTIYF
TRBV27	TRBJ1-1	-	-	TGTGCCAGCAGTTCTTACTCGACAGCTATGAACACTGAAGCTTTCTTT	CASSSYSTAMNTEAFF
TRBV28	TRBJ1-1	-	-	TGTGCCAGCAGTTTCTTGAACACTGAAGCTTTCTTT	CASSFLNTEAFF
TRBV19	TRBJ1-5	TRBD1	-	TGTGCCAGTAGAAAACAGGGGGAAGGTCAGCCCCAGCATTTT	CASRKQGEGQPQHF
TRBV19	TRBJ1-5	TRBD1	-	TGTGCCAGTAGTTTGGGTAAGAGGGACAGGGGAGATCAGCCCCAGCATTTT	CASSLGKRDRGDQPQHF
TRBV2	TRBJ2-7	-	-	TGTGCCAGCCATCCGGGACTGCTTCTCCACGAGCAGTACTTC	CASHPGLLLHEQYF
TRBV7-2	TRBJ1-1	-	many	TGTGCCAGCACCACAGATTTGTCGACAGCTTTCTTT	CASTTDLSTAFF
TRBV9	TRBJ2-7	TRBD2	-	TGTGCCAGCAGCGCAAAACCGGGACTAGCGGGAGCCTACGAGCAGTACTTC	CASSAKPGLAGAYEQYF
TRBV4-3	TRBJ2-5	-	-	TGCGCCAGCAGCCACCGGGGGAGTAGCGAGACCCAGTACTTC	CASSHRGSSETQYF
TRBV9	TRBJ1-1	-	-	TGTGCCAGCAGCGTAGACGCGGGGGCGAACACTGAAGCTTTCTTT	CASSVDAGANTEAFF
TRBV11-2	TRBJ1-1	-	-	TGTGCCAGCAGCTTCGTAATTCCAGCCCCGGGGACTGAAGCTTTCTTT	CASSFVIPAPGTEAFF
TRBV27	TRBJ1-2	-	-	TGTGCCAGCAGTTTTCCGGGAGCCTATGGCTACACCTTC	CASSFPGAYGYTF
TRBV4-1	TRBJ2-5	-	-	TGCGCCAGCAGCACGGGAGCGGGCCGGGAGACCCAGTACTTC	CASSTGAGRETQYF
TRBV2	TRBJ1-6	TRBD1	many	TGTGCCAGCAGGGAGACAGGGGAGAATTCACCCCTCCACTTT	CASRETGENSPLHF
TRBV5-1	TRBJ1-1	-	-	TGCGCCAGCAGGCAGCTTGTTACAGGCAACACTGAAGCTTTCTTT	CASRQLVTGNTEAFF
TRBV7-6	TRBJ1-3	-	-	TGTGCCAGCAGCTTAGAAAGACAGAGCTCTGGAAACACCATATATTTT	CASSLERQSSGNTIYF
TRBV19	TRBJ2-7	TRBD1	-	TGTGCCAGTAGTATAGCCGGACAGGGGAAGTCCTACGAGCAGTACTTC	CASSIAGQGKSYEQYF
TRBV4-1	TRBJ1-4	TRBD1	once	TGCGCCAGCAGCCTACCCTCGCGGGACAGGTTTAATGAAAAACTGTTTTTT	CASSLPSRDRFNEKLFF
TRBV18	TRBJ1-1	-	-	TGTGCCAGCTCACCCCGACAAGATGGTAACACTGAAGCTTTCTTT	CASSPRQDGNTEAFF
TRBV6-1	TRBJ1-2	-	-	TGTGCCAGCAGTGAAAGCAGGTCGTTTCCTAACTATGGCTACACCTTC	CASSESRSFPNYGYTF